A selection of T cell receptor beta chains follows, all from one sample in a study of blood T cell repertoires in COVID-19. Sequencing used immunoSEQ multiplex PCR; TCRdb keeps in-frame clones, though not all of them. Here the sample spans 70,000 or so clones, over 75% being singletons. The sample consisted of peripheral blood. These receptors originate from a woman older than 75 with active or convalescent COVID-19. The CDR3 runs from the conserved cysteine through the conserved F or W. The D gene is left open where the match is weak. The size of a clone is reported for some rows only, either as once, few or many, or as a class for expanded clones.

TRBV7-8	NA	NA	TRBJ2-7	15	CASSSVRGGGYEQYF	TGTGCCAGCAGCTCAGTGAGGGGGGGCGGATACGAGCAGTACTTC
TRBV15	NA	NA	TRBJ2-7	15	CATSRDYRSSYEQYF	TGTGCCACCAGCAGAGATTATAGGAGCAGCTACGAGCAGTACTTC
TRBV2	NA	NA	TRBJ1-1	17	CASSEVGVVGRRTEAFF	TGTGCCAGCAGTGAAGTCGGGGTGGTAGGGCGGAGGACTGAAGCTTTCTTT
TRBV10-3	NA	NA	TRBJ2-1	16	CAISEPSGGPHGEQFF	TGTGCCATCAGTGAGCCCTCTGGGGGCCCTCACGGGGAGCAGTTCTTC
TRBV10-2	NA	NA	TRBJ1-2	14	CASSDQIGARLDTF	TGCGCCAGCAGTGATCAAATTGGAGCCCGTTTAGACACCTTC
TRBV5-1	NA	TRBD2	TRBJ2-5	15	CASSFRTREVETQYF	TGCGCCAGCAGCTTTAGGACTAGGGAGGTGGAGACCCAGTACTTC
TRBV19	NA	NA	TRBJ1-2	16	CASSKSGSRTNYGYTF	TGTGCCAGTAGTAAAAGCGGGAGCAGGACTAACTATGGCTACACCTTC
TRBV9	few	TRBD2	TRBJ2-1	17	CASSVRPTSGTYNEQFF	TGTGCCAGCAGCGTACGGCCAACTAGCGGGACCTACAATGAGCAGTTCTTC
TRBV5-1	NA	NA	TRBJ2-3	14	CASSLVQYTDTQYF	TGCGCCAGCAGCTTGGTCCAGTACACAGATACGCAGTATTTT
TRBV7-2	NA	TRBD2	TRBJ2-3	13	CASRISGGNTQYF	TGTGCCAGCAGAATATCGGGGGGAAATACGCAGTATTTT
TRBV7-9	NA	TRBD1	TRBJ2-7	16	CASSYSRDRGSYEQYF	TGTGCCAGCAGCTACAGCCGGGACAGGGGGTCCTACGAGCAGTACTTC
TRBV5-6	NA	NA	TRBJ1-2	15	CASSLGDSSNYGYTF	TGTGCCAGCAGCTTGGGTGACAGCTCTAACTATGGCTACACCTTC
TRBV7-2	once	TRBD2	TRBJ2-2	16	CASSLRAGANTGELFF	TGTGCCAGCAGCCTACGGGCGGGGGCGAACACCGGGGAGCTGTTTTTT
TRBV12-5	NA	NA	TRBJ2-3	12	CASGRGTDTQYF	TGTGCTAGTGGCAGGGGTACAGATACGCAGTATTTT
TRBV24-1	NA	TRBD1	TRBJ1-5	14	CATSGTGGNQPQHF	TGTGCCACCTCCGGGACAGGGGGCAATCAGCCCCAGCATTTT
TRBV5-1	NA	NA	TRBJ1-2	13	CASSSTVDYGYTF	TGCGCCAGCAGCTCGACAGTAGACTATGGCTACACCTTC
TRBV19	few	NA	TRBJ2-7	13	CATQAGFSYEQYF	TGTGCCACGCAGGCAGGGTTCTCCTACGAGCAGTACTTC
TRBV6-5	NA	NA	TRBJ2-5	12	CASSSGRETQYF	TGTGCCAGCAGTTCAGGGAGGGAGACCCAGTACTTC
TRBV6-5	NA	TRBD1	TRBJ1-2	13	CASTPTGEGGYTF	TGTGCCAGCACTCCGACAGGGGAGGGCGGCTACACCTTC
TRBV6-1	once	TRBD2	TRBJ2-5	15	CASSELAGTLETQYF	TGTGCCAGCAGTGAACTAGCGGGGACCCTCGAGACCCAGTACTTC
TRBV6-5	NA	TRBD1	TRBJ1-6	15	CASSYAGTGHSPLHF	TGTGCCAGCAGTTACGCCGGGACAGGGCACTCACCCCTCCACTTT
TRBV25-1	NA	NA	TRBJ1-2	13	CASSWGQRYGYTF	TGTGCCAGCAGTTGGGGACAACGCTATGGCTACACCTTC
TRBV7-2	NA	TRBD2	TRBJ2-5	14	CASSTRGNQETQYF	TGTGCCAGCAGCACGCGGGGGAACCAAGAGACCCAGTACTTC
TRBV2	NA	TRBD1	TRBJ1-1	13	CASKQGAQVEAFF	TGTGCCAGTAAACAGGGGGCACAGGTTGAAGCTTTCTTT
TRBV6-2/TRBV6-3	NA	TRBD1	TRBJ2-5	16	CASSFGTGVGDETQYF	TGTGCCAGCAGTTTCGGGACAGGGGTGGGGGATGAGACCCAGTACTTC
TRBV19	NA	NA	TRBJ1-1	12	CASSIRETEAFF	TGTGCCAGTAGTATAAGGGAGACTGAAGCTTTCTTT
TRBV5-8	NA	TRBD1	TRBJ2-1	14	CASSSRTGRNEQFF	TGTGCCAGCAGCTCCAGGACAGGGCGGAATGAGCAGTTCTTC
TRBV25-1	NA	NA	TRBJ2-1	11	CASLQGGAQFF	TGTGCCAGTCTTCAGGGGGGAGCGCAGTTCTTC
TRBV5-1	NA	TRBD1	TRBJ1-5	14	CASPQGGSNQPQHF	TGCGCCAGTCCGCAGGGGGGTAGCAATCAGCCCCAGCATTTT
TRBV27	NA	NA	TRBJ1-5	15	CASRMTGYSNQPQHF	TGTGCCAGCAGAATGACGGGTTATAGCAATCAGCCCCAGCATTTT
TRBV6-5	NA	NA	TRBJ1-5	14	CASSYFKGDQPQHF	TGTGCCAGCAGTTACTTTAAAGGGGATCAGCCCCAGCATTTT
TRBV5-4	NA	NA	TRBJ2-1	14	CASSLQGKGNEQFF	TGTGCCAGCAGCTTGCAGGGTAAGGGCAATGAGCAGTTCTTC
TRBV30	NA	NA	TRBJ1-1	14	CAWSVDRFDTEAFF	TGTGCCTGGAGCGTGGACAGATTTGACACTGAAGCTTTCTTT
TRBV5-8	NA	NA	TRBJ1-4	16	CASSLGQRGVSEKLFF	TGTGCCAGCAGCTTGGGACAGCGGGGCGTTTCTGAAAAACTGTTTTTT
TRBV14	NA	NA	TRBJ1-5	13	CASSAQGNQPQHF	TGTGCCAGCAGCGCGCAGGGTAATCAGCCCCAGCATTTT
TRBV6-5	NA	NA	TRBJ2-5	13	CASSYGHWGDQYF	TGTGCCAGCAGTTACGGACACTGGGGGGACCAGTACTTC
TRBV5-6	NA	NA	TRBJ2-7	11	CASSLNREQYF	TGTGCCAGCAGCTTAAACAGGGAGCAGTACTTC
TRBV19	NA	NA	TRBJ1-5	16	CASSIWAGDSNQPQHF	TGTGCCAGTAGTATATGGGCCGGGGATAGCAATCAGCCCCAGCATTTT
TRBV19	NA	NA	TRBJ1-1	15	CAREGGGKEATEAFF	TGTGCCAGAGAAGGGGGGGGGAAGGAGGCCACTGAAGCTTTCTTT
TRBV7-2	NA	TRBD2	TRBJ2-1	15	CASSYRYPPGLGCFF	TGTGCCAGCAGCTACCGGTACCCACCGGGACTAGGTTGTTTCTTC
TRBV7-9	NA	TRBD1	TRBJ2-3	11	CASIQGARKYF	TGTGCCAGCATCCAGGGGGCGAGGAAGTATTTT